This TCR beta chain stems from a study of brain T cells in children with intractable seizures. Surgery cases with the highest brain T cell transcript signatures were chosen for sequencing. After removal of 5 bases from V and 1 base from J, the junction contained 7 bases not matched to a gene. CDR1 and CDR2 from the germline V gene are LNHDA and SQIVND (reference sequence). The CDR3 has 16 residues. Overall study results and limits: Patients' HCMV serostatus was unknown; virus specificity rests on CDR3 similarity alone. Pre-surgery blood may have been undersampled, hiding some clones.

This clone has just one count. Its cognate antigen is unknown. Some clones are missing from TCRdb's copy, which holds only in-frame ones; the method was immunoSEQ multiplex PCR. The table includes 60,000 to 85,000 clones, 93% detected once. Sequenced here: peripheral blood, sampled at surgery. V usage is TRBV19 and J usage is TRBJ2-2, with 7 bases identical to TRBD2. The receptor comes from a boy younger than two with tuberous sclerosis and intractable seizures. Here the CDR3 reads CASSQILAWNTGELFF. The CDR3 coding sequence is TGTGCCAGTAGTCAGATACTAGCGTGGAACACCGGGGAGCTGTTTTTT.